This T cell receptor beta chain is from a study of shared clonotypes between healthy human individuals. Overall study context: Samples came from a couple of female and a few male donors aged 18 to 49.

The CDR3 spans 11 residues. Trimming cost V 6 bases and J 5 bases, with 10 bases left between them. CDR1 is GTSNPN, CDR2 SVGIG, per germline (reference sequence). Findings and limits, study-wide: Clonotype sharing among the donors was expected to vary with sequencing depth. Even with large depth, rarefaction showed that sorted-subset sequencing was incomplete.

Deep-level running was used for the assay. Method: immunoSEQ multiplex PCR; TCRdb's copy keeps in-frame clones and lacks some. In the table there are 2 million to 2.5 million clones, roughly 95% of which are singletons. This clone was found a few times. Its antigen remains unidentified. Sequencing was carried out using naive CD4+ T cells sorted from blood. Subset reported: CD45RA+ positively selected. This chain connects TRBV30 to TRBJ1-1; D remains ambiguous. This TCR derives from a young man in good health. The CDR3 nucleotides read TGTGCCTGCACCTCGGAGACTGAAGCTTTCTTT. It yields the protein CACTSETEAFF.